Below are 13 T cell receptor beta chains sequenced from a single sample in a study of blood T cell repertoires in COVID-19. The assay was immunoSEQ multiplex PCR, and TCRdb's table has in-frame clones only and misses some. The table shows around 80,000 clones, with more than 75% occurring only once. The sequenced sample consisted of peripheral blood. These receptors all come from a man in his 60s with acute or convalescent COVID-19.

This chain links TRBV12-5 with TRBJ1-4; a weak D match, TRBD1 (5 bases). The CDR3 loop spans 13 amino acids. The V end lost 6 bases, the J end lost 7 bases, and 12 bases lay between the germline ends. Germline V gene data show CDR1 as LGHNT and CDR2 as FRNRAP. CDR3 protein: CASGGGNREKLFF. The DNA of the CDR3 is TGTGCTAGTGGGGGGGGGAACCGTGAAAAACTGTTTTTT.

This clone has a handful of counts. This chain joins TRBV10-1 and TRBJ2-7; the match to TRBD2 covers 9 bases. CDR3 length: 16 amino acids. With V trimmed by 2 bases and J by 4 bases, 9 bases remained unmatched. The germline V gene encodes CDR1 WNHNN and CDR2 SYGVQD (reference sequence). As DNA, the CDR3 is TGCGCCAGCAGTGAGATGTCTAGCGGGACTAGATACGAGCAGTACTTC. Its protein product is CASSEMSSGTRYEQYF.

J is TRBJ2-3 and V is TRBV7-2, with 9 bases that match TRBD2. The length of the CDR3 is 16 residues. J lost 6 bases, V lost 5 bases, and 12 bases had no gene match. Germline values: CDR1 SGHTA, CDR2 FQGNSA. In nucleotides, the CDR3 is TGTGCCAGCAGCCCTACCTTGGCGGGGGGGTTGGATACGCAGTATTTT. It specifies CASSPTLAGGLDTQYF.

The chain joins TRBV5-1 to TRBJ1-1; 7 bases align to TRBD1. The CDR3 length is 14 residues. The germline V gene has CDR1 SGHRS and CDR2 YFSETQ. The J segment lost 1 base and the V segment lost 5 bases, leaving 5 bases of the junction unmatched. Written as DNA, the CDR3 is TGCGCCAGCAGAAGTGCAGGGGGGAACACTGAAGCTTTCTTT. It codes for CASRSAGGNTEAFF.

The rearrangement uses TRBV7-9 and TRBJ2-7; D may be TRBD1 (5 bases). Germline assignment: CDR1 SEHNR and CDR2 FQNEAQ (reference sequence). The V and J ends lost 3 bases and 3 bases respectively, with 12 bases between them. The CDR3 sequence is 14 residues long. This CDR3 is CASSFLGRVYEQYF. CDR3 sequence (DNA): TGTGCCAGCAGCTTCCTGGGCAGGGTCTACGAGCAGTACTTC.

The chain combines TRBV23-1 with TRBJ2-4; maybe TRBD2 (5 bases). TRBV23-1 is classed as an ORF, of uncertain function. CDR3 length equals 17 residues. V lost 4 bases, J lost 3 bases, and 19 bases lay in between. The CDR3 DNA sequence: TGCGCCAGCAGTCTCGTGCCCCCTAGCCTGGGCAAAAACATTCAGTACTTC. Amino acid sequence: CASSLVPPSLGKNIQYF.

The J gene is TRBJ2-7, the V gene TRBV11-2; perhaps TRBD1 as D (6 bases). The length of the CDR3 is 14 residues. Between the trimmed V and J ends, which lost 1 base and 6 bases, there was a span of 13 bases. Germline V gene sequence: CDR1 SGHAT, CDR2 FQNNGV. The CDR3 DNA reads TGTGCCAGCAGCTTAGCACAGGGTGGAGGCGAGCAGTACTTC. Encoded protein: CASSLAQGGGEQYF.

The J gene is TRBJ2-7, the V gene TRBV12-3 or TRBV12-4; a possible D gene is TRBD2 (6 bases). V was pared by 4 bases and J by 4 bases, with 11 bases between. The CDR3 runs to 13 residues. CDR3 coding DNA: TGTGCCAGCAGTTGGGACTCGGAGTACGAGCAGTACTTC. Residues: CASSWDSEYEQYF.

The chain uses TRBV30 and TRBJ1-6; 7 nucleotides match TRBD1. Per the germline V gene, CDR1 is GTSNPN and CDR2 is SVGIG (reference sequence). After removal of 1 base from V and 13 bases from J, the junction contained 10 bases not matched to a gene. The CDR3 contains 14 residues. The CDR3 nucleotides are TGTGCCTGGAGTGCCCGGGACAGACTTGTGCCCCTCCACTTT. Its translation is CAWSARDRLVPLHF.

The genes are TRBV19 and TRBJ2-7, with D possibly matching TRBD1 (6 bases). This CDR3 spans 14 amino acids. Germline V gene data show CDR1 as LNHDA and CDR2 as SQIVND (reference sequence). Trimming stripped 1 base from V and 3 bases from J, with 10 bases between. CDR3 protein: CASSIGGQDYEQYF. In DNA, the CDR3 is TGTGCCAGTAGTATAGGGGGGCAGGACTACGAGCAGTACTTC.

The chain links TRBV5-1 to TRBJ2-3; a weak D match, TRBD2 (6 bases). V was trimmed by 4 bases and J by 2 bases, leaving 11 bases between them. Per the germline V gene, CDR1 is SGHRS and CDR2 is YFSETQ. The CDR3 totals 14 residues. The CDR3 loop is CASSGGASTDTQYF. CDR3 in DNA: TGCGCCAGCAGCGGAGGGGCCTCCACAGATACGCAGTATTTT.

The J gene is TRBJ1-5, the V gene TRBV12-3 or TRBV12-4; D gene ambiguous. Trimming stripped 6 bases from V and 0 bases from J, with 6 bases between. This CDR3 is built from 13 residues. In nucleotides, the CDR3 is TGTGCCAGCAGACCAGATAGCAATCAGCCCCAGCATTTT. This sequence encodes CASRPDSNQPQHF.

This clone has a single count. The rearrangement uses TRBV30 and TRBJ1-1, with D possibly TRBD1 on 6 matching bases. The CDR3 is made up of 15 amino acids. The V gene lost 0 bases and the J gene lost 4 bases, with 15 bases spanning the gap. The germline V gene encodes CDR1 GTSNPN and CDR2 SVGIG (reference sequence). CDR3 sequence (DNA): TGTGCCTGGAGTGTACTGGGAGGGGGGGGCACTGAAGCTTTCTTT. Its protein product is CAWSVLGGGGTEAFF.